One sample yielded the 10 T cell receptor beta chains listed below, sequenced in a study of control samples from healthy donors and cancer patients. Sequenced by immunoSEQ multiplex PCR; TCRdb stores in-frame clones only, minus some. The sample holds about 89,000 clones, approximately 89% seen once. The sequenced material came from blood. These receptor sequences come from a man between 25 and 39 years old in good health.

The chain joins TRBV12-5 to TRBJ2-1; 10 bases map to TRBD1. CDR3 length: 15 residues. The trim removed 7 bases at V and 5 bases at J, leaving 8 bases unmatched. CDR1 and CDR2 (germline): LGHNT, FRNRAP. CDR3 sequence reads: CASAPGQGVNNEQFF. In DNA, the CDR3 is TGTGCTAGTGCTCCTGGACAGGGGGTAAACAATGAGCAGTTCTTC. The full variable domain, rest sourced from reference TRBV12-5 and TRBJ2-1, is DARVTQTPRHKVTEMGQEVTMRCQPILGHNTVFWYRQTMMQGLELLAYFRNRAPLDDSGMPKDRFSAEMPDATLATLKIQPSEPRDSAVYFCASAPGQGVNNEQFFGPGTRLTVL.

This clone was detected only a few times. The chain recombines TRBV2 with TRBJ2-3; 8 bases line up with TRBD2. The V segment lost 8 bases and the J segment 4 bases; nucleotides outside the gene matches: 14. The germline V gene encodes CDR1 SNHLY and CDR2 FYNNEI. The length of the CDR3 is 16 residues. CDR3 amino acids: CASSSGGGGFADTQYF. The CDR3 region has the DNA TGTGCCAGCTCCTCGGGAGGCGGGGGGTTCGCAGATACGCAGTATTTT.

This chain joins TRBV18 and TRBJ2-1; D ambiguous. Germline loops: CDR1 KGHSH, CDR2 LQKENI. Deletions cut 2 bases from V and 2 bases from J, with 10 bases between. The CDR3 is 15 residues long. The CDR3 region has the DNA TGTGCCAGCTCACCAAAGACAACGGCCTACAATGAGCAGTTCTTC. Translating it yields CASSPKTTAYNEQFF.

The CDR3 DNA reads TGTGCCAGCAGCTTAGCGCGAATCTCTGGGGCCAACGTCCTGACTTTC. It yields the protein CASSLARISGANVLTF. The chain is built from TRBV7-9 and TRBJ2-6; D is ambiguous. Germline loops: CDR1 SEHNR, CDR2 FQNEAQ (reference sequence). This CDR3 contains 16 residues. V lost 0 bases to trimming and J lost 0 bases, with 6 bases between them.

The chain employs TRBV5-1 and TRBJ1-2; the D gene is possibly TRBD1 (6 bases). V lost 1 base and J lost 2, with 9 bases in between. The CDR3 runs to 14 residues. CDR1 SGHRS and CDR2 YFSETQ come from the germline V gene. DNA for the CDR3: TGCGCCAGCAGCTTGAAACAGGGAAACTATGGCTACACCTTC. This sequence encodes CASSLKQGNYGYTF.

With regard to this clone: At one boundary the junction diverges from the germline segment, which might be a read error. The rearrangement links TRBV5-6 to TRBJ2-5; D is possibly TRBD1 (6 bases). In germline, CDR1 is SGHDT, CDR2 YYEEEE. There are 11 residues in the CDR3. This chain's CDR3 is CASSYGTRVNF. For the CDR3, the DNA is TGTGCCAGCAGCTACGGGACAAGGGTAAACTTC.

The chain links TRBV24-1 to TRBJ2-1; the D gene could be TRBD1 or TRBD2 (5 bases each). The CDR3 loop spans 11 amino acids. V was trimmed by 5 bases and J by 9 bases, leaving 7 bases between them. Germline CDR1 and CDR2: KGHDR and SFDVKD. Here the CDR3 reads CATSGGTEQFF. CDR3 coding DNA: TGTGCCACCAGTGGGGGGACTGAGCAGTTCTTC.

J is TRBJ2-7 and V is TRBV19; 10 nucleotides match TRBD1. The ends lost 6 bases at V and 2 bases at J; junction bases unmatched: 10. CDR1 is LNHDA and CDR2 is SQIVND in the germline V gene (reference sequence). This CDR3 comprises 16 residues. The chain's CDR3 is CASRKCPGQGPYEQYV. The CDR3 bases are TGTGCCAGTAGGAAATGTCCGGGACAGGGGCCCTACGAGCAGTACGTC.

The V call is TRBV5-1, the J call TRBJ1-2, with D hard to call. The CDR3 has 13 amino acids. Germline CDR1 reads SGHRS; CDR2 reads YFSETQ. Trimming cost V 0 bases and J 8 bases, with 11 bases left between them. CDR3 region: CASSLAVGQGYTF. The CDR3 DNA follows: TGCGCCAGCAGCTTGGCCGTGGGTCAGGGCTACACCTTC. Full variable domain (rest looked up from reference TRBV5-1 and TRBJ1-2): KAGVTQTPRYLIKTRGQQVTLSCSPISGHRSVSWYQQTPGQGLQFLFEYFSETQRNKGNFPGRFSGRQFSNSRSEMNVSTLELGDSALYLCASSLAVGQGYTFGSGTRLTVV.

In its sample, this clone was seen a few times. This rearrangement joins TRBV13 to TRBJ2-7; TRBD2 agrees at 9 bases. Germline CDR1 PRHDT, CDR2 FYEKMQ (reference sequence). J lost 1 base, V lost 5 bases, and 6 bases had no gene match. The length of the CDR3 is 15 residues. The CDR3: CASSRAGGTSYEQYF. The CDR3 DNA is TGTGCCAGCAGCAGAGCGGGGGGAACTTCCTACGAGCAGTACTTC.